This T cell receptor beta chain was sequenced in a study of T-cell reconstitution after alpha-beta-depleted transplantation in children. Broader study findings: At one year after transplant, newly produced T cells mostly accounted for T-cell counts and diversity.

V dropped 6 bases and J dropped 1 base, with 7 bases sitting between them. The CDR3 extends over 12 amino acids. The sample holds many counts of this clonotype. The antigen is not known. It was with unique molecular identifiers that the TCRbeta library was prepared. TCRdb independently ran MiXCR on the PCR reads; one entry per CDR3 protein. The sample records fewer than 550,000 distinct CDR3 sequences, over 9.5% being singletons. The origin of this receptor is a female patient aged 2 to 10 who had a stem cell transplant for aplastic anemia, so the T cells may come from the graft donor. Sequenced here: PBMCs, mostly from graft donor cells, sampled 180 days after TCRalphabeta/CD19-depleted stem cell transplant. The genes are TRBV12-3 or TRBV12-4 and TRBJ2-7, with D uncertain. CDR3 loop: CASSLRSYEQYF. CDR3 DNA: TGTGCCAGCAGCCTCAGGTCCTACGAGCAGTACTTC.